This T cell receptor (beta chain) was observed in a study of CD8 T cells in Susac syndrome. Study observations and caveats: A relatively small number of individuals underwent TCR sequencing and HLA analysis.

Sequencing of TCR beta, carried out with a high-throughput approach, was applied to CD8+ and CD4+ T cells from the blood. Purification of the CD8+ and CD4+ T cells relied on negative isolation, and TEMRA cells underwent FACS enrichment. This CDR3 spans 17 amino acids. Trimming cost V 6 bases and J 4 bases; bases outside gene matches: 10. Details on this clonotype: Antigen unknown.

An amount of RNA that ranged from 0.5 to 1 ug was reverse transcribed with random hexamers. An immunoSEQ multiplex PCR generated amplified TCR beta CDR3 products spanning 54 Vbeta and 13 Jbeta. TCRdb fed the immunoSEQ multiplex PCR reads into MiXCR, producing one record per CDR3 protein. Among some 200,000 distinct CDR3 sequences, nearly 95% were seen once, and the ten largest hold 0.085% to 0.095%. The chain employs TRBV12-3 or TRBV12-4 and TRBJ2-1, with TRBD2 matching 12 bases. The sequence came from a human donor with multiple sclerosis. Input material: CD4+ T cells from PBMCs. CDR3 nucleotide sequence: TGTGCCAGCAGCCCACCTAGCGGGAGGGCCCGATACAATGAGCAGTTCTTC. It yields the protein CASSPPSGRARYNEQFF.